This T cell receptor (beta chain) was captured in a study of shared clonotypes between healthy human individuals. The CDR3 extends over 13 amino acids. The J segment lost 14 bases and the V segment lost 4 bases, leaving 6 bases of the junction unmatched. Germline V lookup: CDR1 SGHTA, CDR2 FQGNSA. Data came from immunoSEQ multiplex PCR; TCRdb stores just in-frame clones and leaves some out. The sample lists 1.6 million or so clones, approximately 98.5% occurring once. V is TRBV7-2 and J is TRBJ2-2; the match to TRBD2 covers 11 bases. The source is a young man in good health. The sequencing sample was made of naive CD4+ T cells sorted from blood. Indicated subset: CD45RA+ positively selected. CDR3 bases: TGTGCCAGCAGCTCGCCTAGCGGGAGGAAACTGTTTTTT. Translating it yields CASSSPSGRKLFF.